This record covers a single T cell receptor (beta chain). Its antigen is still unknown. This record comes from a study of CD8 T cells in ankylosing spondylitis. Points from the study as a whole: Clones that were linked to disease were CD8+ and were relatively rare in peripheral blood.

One entry per CDR3 protein results from TCRdb running MiXCR on the 5' RACE reads. The sample consists of approximately 350,000 distinct CDR3 sequences, 20% of them appearing once. Looked up from germline, CDR1 is MDHEN and CDR2 is SYDVKM. Losses at the gene ends were 2 bases for V and 4 bases for J; bases not matched to a gene: 5. The CDR3 spans 14 residues. V is TRBV28 and J is TRBJ2-7, with 7 bases identical to TRBD1. The sequence derives from a male donor with ankylosing spondylitis or in good health (not recorded which). The material sequenced was blood, either unsorted or a sorted T cell fraction (not recorded which). CDR3 in amino acids: CASSLIQGTYEQYF. CDR3 in DNA: TGTGCCAGCAGTTTAATACAGGGGACGTACGAGCAGTACTTC.